The 16 T cell receptor beta chains reported below all come from one sample, sequenced in a study of blood T cell repertoires in COVID-19. Sequenced by immunoSEQ multiplex PCR; TCRdb stores in-frame clones only, minus some. The repertoire holds about 190,000 clones, with 70% to 85% as singletons. The sample consisted of peripheral blood. These receptors all come from a man in his forties or fifties who had recovered from COVID-19.

This clone was picked up many times. The gene calls are TRBV6-1 and TRBJ2-2, with D possibly being TRBD2 (5 bases). Germline V gene sequence: CDR1 MNHNS, CDR2 SASEGT. The CDR3 is 15 residues long. The V end lost 2 bases, the J end lost 7 bases, and 14 bases lay between the germline ends. CDR3 bases: TGTGCCAGCAGTGAAAGTTGGGAAGGAGGCGGGGAGCTGTTTTTT. Protein: CASSESWEGGGELFF.

This chain joins TRBV18 and TRBJ2-2; D may be TRBD2 (5 bases). The CDR3 totals 16 residues. In germline, CDR1 is KGHSH, CDR2 LQKENI. V was shortened by 2 bases and J by 3 bases, with 13 bases between the two germline ends. Here the CDR3 reads CASSPWWETDTGELFF. The CDR3 DNA is TGTGCCAGCTCACCATGGTGGGAGACCGACACCGGGGAGCTGTTTTTT.

The CDR3 region has the DNA TGCAGTGCTAGTCCCATGCCGGGACAGCGGACTAGCGGGGCTTCCTACGAGCAGTACTTC. Protein: CSASPMPGQRTSGASYEQYF. This chain connects TRBV20-1 to TRBJ2-7; TRBD2 aligns across 12 bases. The CDR3 sequence is 20 residues long. The V and J ends lost 3 bases and 1 base, in that order; junction bases with no gene match: 19. Germline CDR1 and CDR2: DFQATT and SNEGSKA (reference sequence).

This chain joins TRBV30 and TRBJ2-7, with D maybe TRBD1 (6 bases). V was pared by 2 bases and J by 5 bases, with 13 bases between. This CDR3 spans 13 amino acids. Looked up from germline, CDR1 is GTSNPN and CDR2 is SVGIG (reference sequence). The CDR3 nucleotides read TGTGCCTGGAGTAAAAACAGGGACGACGAGCAGTACTTC. Its protein product is CAWSKNRDDEQYF.

The V gene is TRBV10-2, the J gene TRBJ1-1, with no clear D. The CDR3 spans 12 residues. Per the germline V gene, CDR1 is WSHSY and CDR2 is SAAADI. Trimming stripped 8 bases from V and 1 base from J, with 8 bases between. As DNA, the CDR3 is TGCGCCAGCCGGGTAGGGAACACTGAAGCTTTCTTT. Translating it yields CASRVGNTEAFF.

The chain has TRBV3-1 (or the pseudogene TRBV3-2) and TRBJ2-1; D not certain. V lost 1 base, J lost 8 bases, and 9 bases lay in between. This CDR3 contains 13 residues. CDR1 and CDR2 from the germline V gene are LGHDT and YNNKEL (reference sequence). This CDR3 reads CASSQAIPDEQFF. In nucleotides, the CDR3 is TGTGCCAGCAGCCAAGCAATCCCGGATGAGCAGTTCTTC.

The chain links TRBV7-3 to TRBJ2-1; 11 bases line up with TRBD2. The ends lost 5 bases at V and 6 bases at J; junction bases unmatched: 9. CDR3 length: 16 residues. Germline V CDR1 and CDR2: SGHTA, FQGTGA. DNA of the CDR3: TGTGCCAGCAGCCCCTTTATAGCGGGAGGGACCAATGAGCAGTTCTTC. Protein: CASSPFIAGGTNEQFF.

This clone has a single count. The chain carries TRBV7-2 and TRBJ1-3; D is undetermined. Germline V CDR1 and CDR2: SGHTA, FQGNSA. With 2 bases removed from V and 1 base from J, the gap between germline ends came to 12 bases. This CDR3 region has 16 residues. The CDR3 is CASSLSSRVSGNTIYF. CDR3 DNA sequence: TGTGCCAGCAGCTTAAGTAGTCGGGTTTCTGGAAACACCATATATTTT.

The chain uses TRBV12-5 and TRBJ2-1; 10 nucleotides line up with TRBD2. Trimming cost V 0 bases and J 7 bases; bases outside gene matches: 6. Germline loops: CDR1 LGHNT, CDR2 FRNRAP. CDR3 length equals 16 residues. The CDR3 DNA reads as TGTGCTAGTGGTTTGGTACTCCGGACTAGCGGAAATGAGCAGTTCTTC. Translated, it gives CASGLVLRTSGNEQFF.

This clone was seen many times. The rearrangement uses TRBV7-2 and TRBJ1-5, with TRBD1 identical over 9 bases. V lost 1 base and J lost 9; bases outside the gene matches: 4. Germline CDR1 SGHTA, CDR2 FQGNSA. The CDR3 is made up of 14 amino acids. DNA of the CDR3: TGTGCCAGCAGCTTAGTTGACAGGGGGACGCCCCAGCATTTT. Translation: CASSLVDRGTPQHF.

The chain carries TRBV11-3 and TRBJ2-7; 8 bases agree with TRBD2. The CDR3 contains 14 residues. Germline V CDR1 and CDR2: SGHNT, YENEEA. The V and J ends lost 4 bases and 6 bases, in that order; junction bases with no gene match: 8. CDR3 amino acids: CASSSYGGGSEQYF. The CDR3, as DNA: TGTGCCAGCAGCTCCTACGGGGGGGGTTCCGAGCAGTACTTC.

This sequence joins TRBV7-3 and TRBJ1-1; 9 positions agree with TRBD1. Losses at the gene ends were 3 bases for V and 2 bases for J; bases not matched to a gene: 10. CDR1 and CDR2 (germline): SGHTA, FQGTGA. The CDR3 length is 17 residues. CDR3 DNA: TGTGCCAGCAGCTTGGGTCCGGGACAGGGATTTAACACTGAAGCTTTCTTT. Amino acids: CASSLGPGQGFNTEAFF. Full variable domain (missing parts from reference TRBV7-3 and TRBJ1-1): GAGVSQTPSNKVTEKGKYVELRCDPISGHTALYWYRQSLGQGPEFLIYFQGTGAADDSGLPNDRFFAVRPEGSVSTLKIQRTERGDSAVYLCASSLGPGQGFNTEAFFGQGTRLTVV.

V usage is TRBV19 and J usage is TRBJ1-5, with 7 bases fitting TRBD1. This CDR3 is built from 17 residues. The germline gives CDR1 LNHDA, CDR2 SQIVND (reference sequence). The trim removed 5 bases at V and 3 bases at J, leaving 13 bases unmatched. The CDR3 DNA reads as TGTGCCAGTAGTTACGGGGACAGTCGATCCTACAATCAGCCCCAGCATTTT. Protein: CASSYGDSRSYNQPQHF.

This clone was counted a single time. This chain links TRBV7-8 with TRBJ2-7; D may be TRBD1 (6 bases). Trimming stripped 5 bases from V and 0 bases from J, with 11 bases between. The V gene's germline CDR1 is SGHVS and CDR2 FQNEAQ. CDR3 length: 14 amino acids. The CDR3: CASSDRFSSYEQYF. CDR3 coding DNA: TGTGCCAGCAGCGACAGGTTTAGCTCCTACGAGCAGTACTTC.

The chain joins TRBV7-6 to TRBJ2-6; D unresolved. The CDR3 contains 17 residues. CDR1 SGHVS and CDR2 FNYEAQ come from the germline V gene. V lost 5 bases, J lost 0 bases, and 14 bases lay in between. In DNA, the CDR3 is TGTGCCAGCAGCCCCCCAGAGGTCTTCTCTGGGGCCAACGTCCTGACTTTC. Encoded protein: CASSPPEVFSGANVLTF. Supplemented by reference TRBV7-6 and TRBJ2-6, the full variable domain reads GAGVSQSPRYKVTKRGQDVALRCDPISGHVSLYWYRQALGQGPEFLTYFNYEAQQDKSGLPNDRFSAERPEGSISTLTIQRTEQRDSAMYRCASSPPEVFSGANVLTFGAGSRLTVL.

The chain recombines TRBV19 with TRBJ1-5, with D hard to call. This CDR3 has 15 amino acids. Looked up from germline, CDR1 is LNHDA and CDR2 is SQIVND (reference sequence). Trimming stripped 6 bases from V and 1 base from J, with 13 bases between. Here the CDR3 DNA reads TGTGCCAGTAGCCAGAACCCCATGAGCAATCAGCCCCAGCATTTT. Translated, it gives CASSQNPMSNQPQHF.